Each of the 21 T cell receptor beta chains below was sequenced from the same sample in a study of tumor-infiltrating lymphocytes in primary liver carcinoma (dated by TCRdb to about 2017). Total RNA and DNA were co-extracted without cell sorting from around 20-30 mg of bulk tissue using the AllPrep DNA/RNA mini kit. The instrument was an Illumina HiSeq 2500. A constant-region primer and ProtoScript II reverse transcriptase were used to reverse-transcribe TCRbeta-specific cDNA from around 540 ng total RNA. The TCRbeta libraries were prepared through three rounds of nested multiplex PCR following a slightly modified ARM-PCR procedure. Each of the first two PCR rounds ran for around 11 cycles using multiplex TRBV1-TRBV30 forward primers together with a Cbeta reverse primer. In TCRdb, the public reads were trimmed at Q25 with fastp and aligned with MiXCR, with productive beta chains retained. Rows with one shared CDR3 protein collapse into an entry with the most common genes and DNA. This sample holds 20,000 to 25,000 distinct CDR3 sequences; approximately 79% were observed only once. The ten largest clonotypes hold about 39% of the sample.

The sample taken for sequencing was liver tumor tissue from sampling region 1. The label giving this sample's cell subset or site can be read as: tumor region T1, superior pole. These receptors came from a woman in her twenties or thirties with primary liver carcinoma and hepatitis B virus infection.

Comment on this clonotype: The junction does not match germline at one end; this may be a read error. The chain uses TRBV5-4 and TRBJ2-3; D unclear. The length of the CDR3 is 17 residues. Per germline, CDR1 SGHNT and CDR2 YYREEE (reference sequence). The CDR3 DNA reads TGTGCCAGCAGCGTAGACGGAGACCCTCCACCAACAGATACGCGGTATTTT. It encodes CASSVDGDPPPTDTRYF.

With respect to this clonotype: The conserved phenylalanine or tryptophan normally closing the CDR3 is absent here, so this likely arose from a read error. The rearrangement links TRBV11-2 to TRBJ2-2; no reliable D call. The CDR3 sequence is 12 residues long. Deletions cut 7 bases from V and 2 bases from J, with 5 bases between. Germline-derived CDR1 and CDR2 are SGHAT and FQNNGV. The CDR3 DNA reads as TGTGCCAGCAACACAAACACCGGGGAGCTGTTTTCT. Its protein is CASNTNTGELFS.

Details on this clonotype: A read error may produce the germline difference seen at one junction end. The chain couples TRBV7-8 to TRBJ2-7, with D maybe TRBD1 (6 bases). This CDR3 region has 14 residues. In germline, CDR1 is SGHVS, CDR2 FQNEAQ. This CDR3 is CASIATPGAPEQCF. The CDR3, as DNA: TGTGCCAGCATCGCGACGCCAGGGGCCCCCGAGCAGTGCTTC.

This clonotype was seen a handful of times. This CDR3 is missing its conserved last phenylalanine or tryptophan, likely due to a read error. The chain links TRBV11-1 to TRBJ1-1; TRBD1 matches 7 bases. From germline, CDR1 is SGHAT and CDR2 FQDESV (reference sequence). This CDR3 is built from 15 residues. CDR3 nucleotides: TGTGCTAACAGCTCAACCGGGACAGTGAACACTGAAGCTTTCTTA. It specifies CANSSTGTVNTEAFL.

This clonotype was detected once. The V and J genes are TRBV10-3 and TRBJ2-2; 7 bases are shared with TRBD2. The CDR3 is 18 residues long. Germline V gene lookup returns CDR1 ENHRY and CDR2 SYGVKD. J lost 0 bases, V lost 1 base, and 8 bases had no gene match. CDR3: CAISEFGLEKTNTGELFF. The CDR3 DNA follows: TGTGCCATCAGTGAGTTCGGACTAGAGAAGACGAACACCGGGGAGCTGTTTTTT.

About this clonotype itself: The CDR3 end shows no conserved phenylalanine or tryptophan, and so a read error is likely. The V gene is TRBV29-1, the J gene TRBJ2-1, with D perhaps matching TRBD2 (6 bases). This CDR3 has 12 amino acids. Germline assignment: CDR1 SQVTM and CDR2 ANQGSEA. For the CDR3, the DNA is TGCAGTGCCCTAGAGGACTATAATGAGCAGTTCCTC. Residues: CSALEDYNEQFL.

In the case of this clonotype: An end of the junction does not agree with germline; a read error may underlie this. The chain carries TRBV11-2 and TRBJ1-6; the D gene is possibly TRBD1 (5 bases). Germline-derived CDR1 and CDR2 are SGHAT and FQNNGV. This CDR3 is built from 16 residues. In DNA, the CDR3 is TGTGCCAGCAGCCCGGGTTTCGGGACCTATAATTCACCCCTTCACTTT. The encoded protein is CASSPGFGTYNSPLHF.

The rearrangement joins TRBV11-2 to TRBJ2-7, with TRBD2 matching over 9 bases. V dropped 2 bases and J dropped 1; count of bases not matched to a gene: 9. CDR3 length: 17 residues. Germline loops: CDR1 SGHAT, CDR2 FQNNGV. CDR3 sequence reads: CASSLSAAGGLSYEQYF. In nucleotides, the CDR3 is TGTGCCAGCAGCTTAAGCGCCGCGGGAGGGTTGTCCTACGAGCAGTACTTC. Full variable domain (outside the CDR3, taken from reference TRBV11-2 and TRBJ2-7): EAGVAQSPRYKIIEKRQSVAFWCNPISGHATLYWYQQILGQGPKLLIQFQNNGVVDDSQLPKDRFSAERLKGVDSTLKIQPAKLEDSAVYLCASSLSAAGGLSYEQYFGPGTRLTVT.

Remarks on this clonotype: A junction end diverges from the germline sequence, so it may reflect a read error. The V call is TRBV29-1, the J call TRBJ2-5; D tentatively reads TRBD1 or TRBD2 (5 bases each). Germline V gene data show CDR1 as SQVTM and CDR2 as ANQGSEA. The CDR3 is 15 residues long. The CDR3: CSVGTGRGVRETQYF. CDR3 nucleotide sequence: TGCAGTGTTGGAACCGGAAGGGGAGTGAGGGAGACCCAATACTTC.

Ten or more counts support this clonotype. Since a much larger clone is just one base distant, this may be a read error. This rearrangement joins TRBV2 to TRBJ2-2; 9 bases agree with TRBD2. The CDR3 is 13 residues long. Germline lookup yields CDR1 SNHLY and CDR2 FYNNEI. Trimming cost V 7 bases and J 6 bases; bases outside gene matches: 3. CDR3 nucleotides: TGTGCCAGCAATGCGGGAGGGGCCGGGGAGCTGTTTTTT. Translating gives CASNAGGAGELFF.

In regard to this clonotype: The junction does not match germline at one end; this may be a read error. The gene calls are TRBV14 and TRBJ2-7, with D possibly matching TRBD2 (6 bases). The CDR3 is 15 residues long. Germline values: CDR1 SGHDN, CDR2 FVKESK. In nucleotides, the CDR3 is TGTGCCAGCAGCCAGGCGGCGGGGATAGACTACGAGCACTACTTC. Translation gives CASSQAAGIDYEHYF.

Comment on this clonotype: A much larger clone sits a single nucleotide away, making a read error possible. The chain carries TRBV4-1 and TRBJ2-3; D call uncertain. Germline lookup yields CDR1 MGHRA and CDR2 YSYEKL. The CDR3 covers 14 residues. V shed 1 base and J shed 2 bases, with 7 bases lying between them. The CDR3 DNA reads TGCGCCAGCAGCCAAGGTCGGAACACAGATACGCAGTATTTT. It is translated as CASSQGRNTDTQYF.

The chain employs TRBV11-2 and TRBJ2-1; D is unclear. The germline V gene has CDR1 SGHAT and CDR2 FQNNGV. The CDR3 has 11 amino acids. With 11 bases removed from V and 11 bases from J, the gap between germline ends came to 16 bases. The CDR3 protein is CAGRQLNQQFF. In DNA, the CDR3 is TGTGCCGGCCGGCAGCTTAATCAGCAGTTCTTC.

About this clonotype: At one end the junction does not follow the germline gene, possibly because of a read error. J is TRBJ2-2 and V is TRBV5-6; D is unresolved. CDR3 length: 15 residues. CDR1 SGHDT and CDR2 YYEEEE come from the germline V gene. The CDR3 is CASNLAPRVAWELFF. CDR3 DNA sequence: TGTGCCAGCAACTTGGCACCCAGAGTCGCCTGGGAACTGTTTTTT.

The J gene is TRBJ2-7, the V gene TRBV11-2; D assignment may be TRBD1 or TRBD2 (5 bases each). Deletions cut 4 bases from V and 0 bases from J, with 19 bases between. The germline CDR1 and CDR2 sequences are SGHAT and FQNNGV. The CDR3 contains 17 residues. CDR3 sequence (DNA): TGTGCCAGCAGCTCCCTACTGGGGACGGTGAACTCCTACGAGCAGTACTTC. Its protein product is CASSSLLGTVNSYEQYF.

Points on this clonotype: Because it lacks the conserved phenylalanine or tryptophan at the end, this CDR3 is likely a read error. The gene calls are TRBV28 and TRBJ2-1; D tentatively fits TRBD1 or TRBD2 (7 bases each). Germline lookup yields CDR1 MDHEN and CDR2 SYDVKM. The CDR3 is made up of 14 amino acids. The CDR3 loop reads CDSRGSSGDNEQFL. DNA for the CDR3: TGTGACAGCAGGGGGTCTAGCGGCGACAATGAGCAGTTCCTC.

This clonotype was observed a handful of times. The gene calls are TRBV5-1 and TRBJ2-1, with TRBD2 identical over 15 bases. Germline V lookup: CDR1 SGHRS, CDR2 YFSETQ. The junction had 14 bases not matched to a gene; V was cut back by 4 bases and J by 0 bases. The CDR3 runs to 21 residues. As DNA, the CDR3 is TGCGCCAGCAGCCCGGGACTAGCGGGAGGCCCTAGGGGGAGCTCCTACAATGAGCAGTTCTTC. This translates into CASSPGLAGGPRGSSYNEQFF.

Notes on this clonotype: One junction end does not reproduce the germline sequence, and a read error may be involved. J is TRBJ2-2 and V is TRBV6-1; either TRBD1 or TRBD2 may fit D (5 bases each). CDR1 and CDR2 from the germline V gene are MNHNS and SASEGT. CDR3 size: 19 residues. The CDR3 nucleotides are TGTGCTAGCAGTGAAACCCTTCCCGGGGACGCCGCGAACACCGGGGAGCTGCTTTTT. Residues: CASSETLPGDAANTGELLF.

Of note for this clonotype: One junction end does not reproduce the germline sequence, and a read error may be involved. The chain has TRBV6-1 and TRBJ2-7; 9 nucleotides line up with TRBD2. This CDR3 has 13 residues. In germline, CDR1 is MNHNS, CDR2 SASEGT. The CDR3 sequence is CVGSQREVYEQYF. Written as DNA, the CDR3 is TGTGTCGGCAGCCAGCGGGAGGTGTACGAGCAATACTTC.

The rearrangement links TRBV14 to TRBJ2-7; 7 bases align to TRBD2. The V gene end was trimmed by 3 bases and the J gene end by 3 bases; junction bases not matched to a gene: 8. The CDR3 totals 15 residues. CDR1 SGHDN and CDR2 FVKESK come from the germline V gene. The CDR3 coding sequence is TGTGCCAGCAGCCAGACAGCGGGGATTGACTACGAGCAGTACTTC. This codes for CASSQTAGIDYEQYF.

This clonotype was detected only a few times. A much larger clone sits a single nucleotide away, making a read error possible. The CDR3 ends on some other residue instead of the conserved phenylalanine or tryptophan, so this is likely a read error. The V gene is TRBV11-2, the J gene TRBJ1-2, with 7 bases matching TRBD1. Germline loops: CDR1 SGHAT, CDR2 FQNNGV. This CDR3 comprises 13 residues. J gave up 4 bases and V 7 bases, and 6 bases lay outside the gene matches. The CDR3 protein is CASTTTGVYGYTL. CDR3 DNA: TGTGCCAGCACCACTACAGGGGTCTATGGCTACACCCTC.